The 19 T cell receptor beta chains reported below all come from one sample, sequenced in a study of shared clonotypes between healthy human individuals. Clones were sequenced by immunoSEQ multiplex PCR, and TCRdb holds only the in-frame ones, with some missing. The sample lists some 2,100,000 clones, around 95% seen once, with roughly 0.13% in the top ten. The sample taken for sequencing was naive CD4+ T cells sorted from blood. The subset: CD45RA+ positively selected. These receptors originate from a man aged 18 to 35 in good health.

The V and J genes are TRBV12-5 and TRBJ2-3; no clear D. The CDR3 is 13 residues long. Trimming took off 0 bases at V and 3 bases at J, with 4 bases between the two ends. Germline loops: CDR1 LGHNT, CDR2 FRNRAP. CDR3 sequence reads: CASGLVRTDTQYF. The DNA of the CDR3 is TGTGCTAGTGGTTTGGTTAGGACAGATACGCAGTATTTT.

A word on this clone: This sample also contains other DNA sequences that code for the same CDR3. CDR3 sequence reads: CASSPLQGNYGYTF. Written as DNA, the CDR3 is TGTGCCAGCTCACCACTACAGGGAAACTATGGCTACACCTTC. The J gene is TRBJ1-2, the V gene TRBV18; D perhaps matches TRBD1 (6 bases). This CDR3 is 14 amino acids long. V was cut by 1 base and J by 2 bases, with 8 bases left in between. The germline V gene encodes CDR1 KGHSH and CDR2 LQKENI.

This clone was picked up one time. This chain uses TRBV6-1 with TRBJ2-3; 9 bases align to TRBD1. Germline V lookup: CDR1 MNHNS, CDR2 SASEGT. V shed 6 bases, J shed 4 bases, and the junction held 5 bases outside the gene matches. The length of the CDR3 is 14 residues. The CDR3 nucleotides read TGTGCCAGCAGGACAGGGGGATTCGCAGATACGCAGTATTTT. As protein: CASRTGGFADTQYF.

DNA of the CDR3: TGTGCCAGTAGTATCAGGGGGAACTCCTACGAGCAGTACTTC. Translating gives CASSIRGNSYEQYF. The chain links TRBV19 to TRBJ2-7; 7 bases line up with TRBD1. CDR3 size: 14 residues. The germline V gene encodes CDR1 LNHDA and CDR2 SQIVND (reference sequence). The V gene end was trimmed by 3 bases and the J gene end by 0 bases; junction bases not matched to a gene: 2.

The rearrangement joins TRBV6-4 to TRBJ2-2, with D perhaps TRBD1 (6 bases). Trimming took off 4 bases at V and 5 bases at J, with 8 bases between the two ends. CDR1 is MRHNA, CDR2 SNTAGT, per germline. This CDR3 contains 13 residues. Here the CDR3 reads CASSVQGTGELFF. The CDR3 bases are TGTGCCAGCAGTGTACAGGGAACCGGGGAGCTGTTTTTT.

This clone showed up just a few times. The rearrangement joins TRBV5-1 to TRBJ1-5; no clear D gene. This CDR3 contains 13 residues. From germline, CDR1 is SGHRS and CDR2 YFSETQ. With 6 bases removed from V and 3 bases from J, the gap between germline ends came to 10 bases. The CDR3 loop reads CASKSSPNQPQHF. The CDR3 DNA is TGCGCCAGCAAATCCAGCCCCAATCAGCCCCAGCATTTT. The variable domain in full, completed from reference TRBV5-1 and TRBJ1-5, reads KAGVTQTPRYLIKTRGQQVTLSCSPISGHRSVSWYQQTPGQGLQFLFEYFSETQRNKGNFPGRFSGRQFSNSRSEMNVSTLELGDSALYLCASKSSPNQPQHFGDGTRLSIL.

CDR3 sequence reads: CAIRQGGTGETQYF. The CDR3 nucleotides read TGTGCCATCAGGCAGGGAGGGACCGGAGAGACCCAGTACTTC. The chain has TRBV10-3 and TRBJ2-5; 7 nucleotides match TRBD2. J lost 4 bases, V lost 6 bases, and 8 bases had no gene match. The CDR3 has 14 residues. The germline CDR1 and CDR2 sequences are ENHRY and SYGVKD.

This sequence joins TRBV30 and TRBJ1-1; D call uncertain. The V end lost 5 bases, the J end lost 0 bases, and 10 bases lay between the germline ends. There are 13 residues in the CDR3. Germline values: CDR1 GTSNPN, CDR2 SVGIG (reference sequence). The CDR3 here is CAWGSMLNTEAFF. The CDR3 DNA reads as TGTGCCTGGGGGTCTATGTTGAACACTGAAGCTTTCTTT.

V is TRBV5-1 and J is TRBJ1-6; D is unclear. In germline, CDR1 is SGHRS, CDR2 YFSETQ. The CDR3 sequence is 16 residues long. The ends were cut back, 4 bases at V and 3 bases at J, with 14 bases in the middle. The CDR3 DNA is TGCGCCAGCAGCCCGATTCCCGGGAACTATAATTCACCCCTCCACTTT. Protein sequence: CASSPIPGNYNSPLHF. Full variable domain (outside the CDR3, taken from reference TRBV5-1 and TRBJ1-6): KAGVTQTPRYLIKTRGQQVTLSCSPISGHRSVSWYQQTPGQGLQFLFEYFSETQRNKGNFPGRFSGRQFSNSRSEMNVSTLELGDSALYLCASSPIPGNYNSPLHFGNGTRLTVT.

This chain joins TRBV28 and TRBJ1-4, with TRBD1 as a possible D gene (5 bases). The CDR3 has 14 amino acids. V was shortened by 4 bases and J by 4 bases, with 10 bases between the two germline ends. CDR1 is MDHEN, CDR2 SYDVKM, per germline. The CDR3 DNA reads TGTGCCAGCAGTTCACAACAGGTTAATGAAAAACTGTTTTTT. Its protein is CASSSQQVNEKLFF.

The rearrangement links TRBV25-1 to TRBJ1-3; D not certain. The CDR3 sequence is 14 residues long. V was trimmed by 3 bases and J by 3 bases, leaving 9 bases between them. From germline, CDR1 is MGHDK and CDR2 SYGVNS. The CDR3 sequence: CASSDLGVGNTIYF. The CDR3, as DNA: TGTGCCAGCAGTGACTTGGGAGTTGGAAACACCATATATTTT.

Comments on this clone: This CDR3 is also generated by other DNA sequences in the sample. The chain combines TRBV18 with TRBJ2-7, with 10 bases lining up with TRBD2. This CDR3 is built from 15 residues. Germline V gene data show CDR1 as KGHSH and CDR2 as LQKENI. The trim removed 3 bases at V and 2 bases at J, leaving 4 bases unmatched. CDR3 DNA sequence: TGTGCCAGCTCACCCCGGACTAGCGGTACCTACGAGCAGTACTTC. Its translation: CASSPRTSGTYEQYF.

This chain links TRBV7-6 with TRBJ1-2, with 10 bases aligning to TRBD1. Germline V gives CDR1 SGHVS, CDR2 FNYEAQ. Losses at the gene ends were 5 bases for V and 2 bases for J; bases not matched to a gene: 17. The CDR3 has 19 amino acids. CDR3 protein: CASSPRPGQGPQMNYGYTF. The CDR3 bases are TGTGCCAGCAGCCCACGGCCGGGACAGGGGCCCCAAATGAACTATGGCTACACCTTC.

The CDR3 nucleotides are TGTGCCATCAGTGAGTCGAGACTAGCGGGAGGCGAGCAGTACTTC. Protein product: CAISESRLAGGEQYF. This sequence joins TRBV10-3 and TRBJ2-7; 13 bases match TRBD2. The length of the CDR3 is 15 residues. With 0 bases clipped from V and 6 bases from J, the junction kept 2 bases outside the gene matches. The germline gives CDR1 ENHRY, CDR2 SYGVKD.

The rearrangement links TRBV27 to TRBJ2-7; 7 bases map to TRBD2. V dropped 7 bases and J dropped 0; count of bases not matched to a gene: 6. CDR1 MNHEY and CDR2 SMNVEV come from the germline V gene (reference sequence). This CDR3 spans 14 amino acids. CDR3 coding DNA: TGTGCCAGCACAAGAATAGCGGGCTCCTACGAGCAGTACTTC. The encoded protein is CASTRIAGSYEQYF.

A note on this clone: Other DNA sequences in the sample encode the same CDR3. The rearrangement links TRBV18 to TRBJ1-1; no clear D. Germline CDR1 KGHSH, CDR2 LQKENI. The CDR3 is 12 residues long. Trimming took off 6 bases at V and 1 base at J, with 6 bases between the two ends. The CDR3 reads CASSPPNTEAFF. For the CDR3, the DNA is TGTGCCAGCTCCCCGCCGAACACTGAAGCTTTCTTT.

This clone has only one observation. The chain is built from TRBV21-1 and TRBJ2-7; the D call in the table, TRBD2, was not verified against the DNA. TRBV21-1 is a pseudogene. This CDR3 is built from 16 residues. The CDR3 DNA follows: TGTGCCAGCAGCAAGACTAGCGGGGGGTTCCGCTACGAGCAGTACTTC. Its translation: CASSKTSGGFRYEQYF.

The V and J genes are TRBV7-9 and TRBJ2-1, with D uncertain. Trimming stripped 5 bases from V and 7 bases from J, with 18 bases between. The CDR3 is 15 amino acids. CDR1 is SEHNR, CDR2 FQNEAQ, per germline (reference sequence). The CDR3 DNA follows: TGTGCCAGCAGCCGTCCTACCGGCCTACCAAATGAGCAGTTCTTC. This encodes CASSRPTGLPNEQFF. Drawing the rest from reference TRBV7-9 and TRBJ2-1, the complete variable domain is DTGVSQNPRHKITKRGQNVTFRCDPISEHNRLYWYRQTLGQGPEFLTYFQNEAQLEKSRLLSDRFSAERPKGSFSTLEIQRTEQGDSAMYLCASSRPTGLPNEQFFGPGTRLTVL.

V gene TRBV25-1 combines with J gene TRBJ2-7, with D hard to call. The CDR3 has 13 residues. Trimming shortened V by 2 bases and J by 3 bases, and 8 bases separated the two germline ends. Germline V gene data show CDR1 as MGHDK and CDR2 as SYGVNS. The CDR3: CASSEPADYEQYF. The CDR3 nucleotides read TGTGCCAGCAGTGAACCGGCCGACTACGAGCAGTACTTC.